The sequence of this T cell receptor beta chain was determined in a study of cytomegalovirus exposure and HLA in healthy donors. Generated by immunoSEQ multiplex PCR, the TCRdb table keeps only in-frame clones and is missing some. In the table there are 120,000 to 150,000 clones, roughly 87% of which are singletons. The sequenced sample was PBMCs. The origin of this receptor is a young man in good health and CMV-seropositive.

CDR3: CASSILTGVAEKLFF. The DNA for the CDR3 is TGTGCCAGCAGCATCCTGACAGGGGTGGCGGAAAAACTGTTTTTT. The chain joins TRBV5-6 to TRBJ1-4, with 8 bases matching TRBD1. This CDR3 is 15 amino acids long. CDR1 is SGHDT, CDR2 YYEEEE, per germline. The J segment lost 8 bases and the V segment lost 4 bases, leaving 10 bases of the junction unmatched.